This record looks at one TCR beta chain sequence and its context. Its antigen is currently unknown. TCRdb fed the RT-PCR reads into MiXCR, producing one record per CDR3 protein. Of a few hundred thousand distinct CDR3 sequences listed, 9% to 15% were seen once; the top ten hold 7.8%. This entry comes from a study of response to subunit inactivated influenza vaccine. General study results and limits: After each seasonal influenza vaccination, few new T cells are recruited, the authors suggested.

The sequence was collected from a man aged 50 to 60 who received an inactivated influenza vaccine. Here the sequenced sample was non-naive T cells sorted from PBMCs, taken 14 to 15 days before vaccination.

CDR3 nucleotide sequence: TGCAGTGCTAGTTTGCAGGGGCGAGGGGCCGAGCAGTACTTC. Translating it yields CSASLQGRGAEQYF. The chain joins TRBV20-1 to TRBJ2-7; perhaps TRBD1 as D (6 bases). V shed 3 bases and J shed 6 bases, with 18 bases lying between them. This CDR3 contains 14 residues. Germline V lookup: CDR1 DFQATT, CDR2 SNEGSKA (reference sequence).